Sequencing of this T cell receptor beta chain was carried out in a study of T-cell reconstitution after alpha-beta-depleted transplantation in children. Preparing the TCRbeta library involved the use of unique molecular identifiers. TCRdb ran MiXCR on the PCR reads and lists one entry per CDR3 protein. The data hold approximately 400,000 distinct CDR3 sequences, with around 15% observed a single time. Study conclusions and caveats: A year had passed since transplant, and T-cell counts and diversity by then came mostly from newly produced T cells. Some patients' high day-60 TCRbeta diversity was traced to surviving recipient T cells and thymic progenitors. Expanded graft clones numbering several hundred reportedly gave rise to alpha-beta T cells about two months after transplant.

Deletions cut 5 bases from V and 7 bases from J, with 21 bases between. This CDR3 region has 16 residues. The V gene's germline CDR1 is MDHEN and CDR2 SYDVKM. This clonotype has only a few counts. Its antigen is currently unknown. The clonotype originates from a boy in the first two years of life who had a stem cell transplant for Wiskott-Aldrich syndrome, so the T cells may come from the graft donor. The rearrangement joins TRBV28 to TRBJ2-4, with a possible D match to TRBD2 (6 bases). The material sequenced was PBMCs, mostly from graft donor cells, taken 360 days after TCRalphabeta/CD19-depleted stem cell transplant. The CDR3 nucleotides are TGTGCCAGCAGTCTCCGACGGAGGGATGGTCAGAACATTCAGTACTTC. It is translated as CASSLRRRDGQNIQYF.